This T cell receptor beta chain was sequenced during a study of a mutant IDH1 vaccine in newly diagnosed glioma (dated by TCRdb to 2020 to 2023). Study-wide context: In the chemotherapy-containing groups, vaccination started alongside temozolomide cycles, whereas in patients who had radiotherapy alone it started 4-6 weeks after radiotherapy. Peripheral blood was collected at six visits: V03 (baseline), V05, V07, V10, V12 and V13. The week-35 safety follow-up took place at visit V12, and the week-47 end of study took place at visit V13. Longitudinal TCRB deep sequencing was done for 25 treated patients, wherever samples were available for exploratory analyses. Prior to enrollment, patients had been given standard therapy consisting of radiotherapy alone, temozolomide alone, or radiochemotherapy with temozolomide, with the combination given to most patients. The roughly 32 treated patients were roughly 62% male and about 38% female, with a mean age of approximately 40 years.

At the junction V is shortened by 1 base and J by 6 bases; bases outside the gene matches: 8. The CDR3 measures 16 amino acids from cysteine to phenylalanine. Only the CDR3 region is kept as DNA, spanning 48 bases read in frame from base 1. According to the germline V gene (reference sequence), CDR1 reads SSHAT and CDR2 reads FNYEAQ. The research as a whole found: PBMC samples for TCRB deep sequencing were selected based on availability. Pseudoprogression appeared unrelated to alterations in the top peripheral T cell clonotypes detected by TCRB sequencing. The authors noted that analyses of patient blood samples could not be reproduced because of sample limitations. Immune responses induced by the vaccine were seen in around 93% of patients across multiple MHC alleles.

Library preparation used the immunoSEQ multiplex PCR assay. Rearranged TCR beta chain sequences were amplified using the hsTCRB Kit according to the manufacturer's protocol. TCRB libraries were sequenced on an Illumina MiSeq. The authors' pipeline ran thus. The proprietary platform of the kit vendor was used for demultiplexing, trimming and gene mapping. TCRdb mirrors the immuneACCESS table, restricted to in-frame sequences. Some clones are absent from its copies; in checked studies, under half trace to an unresolved V gene, and the reason for the others is unknown. V, J and clone size are taken as reported in that table, and D and trimming were inferred from the DNA itself. The table for this sample lists tens of thousands of clones; over 80% of them were counted only once. The ten largest clones capture 3.8% of the sample. The sample's time point label, decoded: week 47, end of study. Each vaccine dose, consisting of 300 ug of a 20-mer mutant IDH1 peptide in Montanide, was administered subcutaneously with topical imiquimod. Patients were given eight vaccinations, in weeks 1, 3, 5, 7, 11, 15, 19 and 23, which matched visits V03 through V10. Newly diagnosed WHO grade 3 or 4 IDH1-mutant astrocytomas showing loss of nuclear ATRX were present in the donors. The samples were drawn from NOA16, a multicentre, single-arm, open-label phase I trial in Germany that tested a mutant IDH1 peptide vaccine in humans for the first time. Genomic DNA for TCRB sequencing was isolated from EDTA blood with the DNeasy Blood and Tissue Kit.

Remarks on this clone: What antigen it recognizes has not been identified. No much larger clone is present one base from it, and per-base qualities are unavailable.

Recombination connected TRBV7-7 to TRBJ2-1, and TRBD2 aligns with 8 junction nucleotides. This receptor was identified in a young man with glioma. The specimen was PBMCs, collected from a glioma patient whose treatment included an IDH1 peptide vaccine. In nucleotide form, the sequence is TGTGCCAGCAGCTTAGTGGCCGGGGGGGCGGCCAATGAGCAGTTCTTC. Its protein is CASSLVAGGAANEQFF.